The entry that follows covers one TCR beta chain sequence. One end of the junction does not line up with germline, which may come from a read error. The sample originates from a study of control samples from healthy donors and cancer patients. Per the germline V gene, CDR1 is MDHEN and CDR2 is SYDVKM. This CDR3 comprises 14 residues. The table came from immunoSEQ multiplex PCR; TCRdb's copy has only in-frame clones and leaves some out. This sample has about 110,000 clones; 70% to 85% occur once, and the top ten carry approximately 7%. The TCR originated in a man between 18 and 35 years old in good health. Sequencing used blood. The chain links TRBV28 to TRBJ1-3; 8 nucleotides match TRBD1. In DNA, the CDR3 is TGTACCAGCAGTTTAAGACAGGGGAGGAACACCATATATTTT. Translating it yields CTSSLRQGRNTIYF.